The present T cell receptor beta chain was sequenced within a study of technical replicates of blood from several donors. CDR1 and CDR2 (germline): MNHNS, SASEGT. This CDR3 is built from 15 residues. V lost 6 bases to trimming and J lost 10 bases; unmatched junction nucleotides: 8. Clones were sequenced by immunoSEQ multiplex PCR, and TCRdb holds only the in-frame ones, with some missing. This sample has some 66,000 clones, with roughly 90% found just once. The chain couples TRBV6-1 to TRBJ2-1, with TRBD2 matching over 14 bases. Sample: PBMCs. The source is a human donor in good health. Some clones in this sample may be carry-over from other donors' samples. The DNA of the CDR3 is TGTGCCAGCAGGACTAGCGGGGGGGCTCCGGAAGAGCAGTTCTTC. Translation: CASRTSGGAPEEQFF.